What follows are 2 T cell receptor beta chains derived from one specimen sequenced in a study of OX40 agonist ivuxolimab in advanced cancers. Measured with immunoSEQ multiplex PCR; TCRdb has only the in-frame clones, and not every one. The sample records about 60,000 clones, about 86% being singletons. Sequences were derived from CD4+ or CD8+ T cells sorted from blood, sampled in a trial of the OX40 agonist ivuxolimab. Receptors were obtained from an adult with an advanced solid tumor such as melanoma, head and neck, liver or kidney cancer.

The chain joins TRBV9 to TRBJ2-1; tentatively, D is TRBD2 (5 bases). Germline CDR1 SGDLS, CDR2 YYNGEE. Trimming cost V 0 bases and J 9 bases, with 10 bases left between them. This CDR3 is built from 13 residues. The CDR3 reads CASSVGEGTEQFF. CDR3 nucleotides: TGTGCCAGCAGCGTAGGTGAGGGAACTGAGCAGTTCTTC.

J is TRBJ1-2 and V is TRBV15; D gene ambiguous. Trimming cost V 3 bases and J 0 bases, with 14 bases left between them. This CDR3 has 16 amino acids. Germline V gene lookup returns CDR1 LNHNV and CDR2 YYDKDF (reference sequence). CDR3 bases: TGTGCCACCAGCAGGAATCCAGTGCCTTCTAACTATGGCTACACCTTC. Translated, it gives CATSRNPVPSNYGYTF.